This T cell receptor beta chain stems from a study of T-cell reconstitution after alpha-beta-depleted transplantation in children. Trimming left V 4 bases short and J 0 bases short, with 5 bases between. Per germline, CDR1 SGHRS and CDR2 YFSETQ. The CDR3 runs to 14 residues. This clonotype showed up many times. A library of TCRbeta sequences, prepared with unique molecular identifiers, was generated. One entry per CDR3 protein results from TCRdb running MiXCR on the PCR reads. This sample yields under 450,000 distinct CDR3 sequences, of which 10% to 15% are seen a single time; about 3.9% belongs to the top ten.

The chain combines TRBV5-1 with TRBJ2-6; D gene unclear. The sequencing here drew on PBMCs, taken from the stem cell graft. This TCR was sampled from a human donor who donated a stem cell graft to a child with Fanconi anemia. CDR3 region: CASSGSSGANVLTF. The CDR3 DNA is TGCGCCAGCAGCGGAAGCTCTGGGGCCAACGTCCTGACTTTC. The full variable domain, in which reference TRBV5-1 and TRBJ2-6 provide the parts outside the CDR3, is KAGVTQTPRYLIKTRGQQVTLSCSPISGHRSVSWYQQTPGQGLQFLFEYFSETQRNKGNFPGRFSGRQFSNSRSEMNVSTLELGDSALYLCASSGSSGANVLTFGAGSRLTVL.